These 18 T cell receptor beta chains were all obtained from the same sample, sequenced in a study of T cells in Graves' hyperthyroidism and ophthalmopathy. From RNA transcripts, TCR beta CDR3 regions were amplified. Using the HTBI primer set, a first-round RT-PCR was run on the TCR CDR3. TCRdb analysed the multiplex PCR reads with MiXCR anew, one entry per CDR3 protein. The table lists 700,000 or so distinct CDR3 sequences, less than 20% of them singletons. Material for sequencing was blood. Receptors were obtained from a man between 18 and 29 years old with Graves' hyperthyroidism.

As to this clonotype: A read error is possible here, since a much larger clone lies one base away. The chain uses TRBV7-2 and TRBJ2-1; TRBD2 is a possible D gene (5 bases). Germline CDR1 SGHTA, CDR2 FQGNSA. The CDR3 consists of 14 residues. Trimming took off 4 bases at V and 9 bases at J, with 16 bases between the two ends. CDR3 coding DNA: TGTGCCAGCAGCTCACAGAGGGATTCTAGTGAGCAGTTCTTC. As protein: CASSSQRDSSEQFF. Looking up the rest from reference TRBV7-2 and TRBJ2-1 gives the full variable domain: GAGVSQSPSNKVTEKGKDVELRCDPISGHTALYWYRQSLGQGLEFLIYFQGNSAPDKSGLPSDRFSAERTGGSVSTLTIQRTQQEDSAVYLCASSSQRDSSEQFFGPGTRLTVL.

This clonotype was found many times. V gene TRBV11-2 combines with J gene TRBJ2-7, with TRBD2 identical over 10 bases. Germline-derived CDR1 and CDR2 are SGHAT and FQNNGV. The V gene end was trimmed by 6 bases and the J gene end by 7 bases; junction bases not matched to a gene: 12. This CDR3 has 15 residues. The CDR3 reads CASSQALAGVEEQYF. CDR3 in DNA: TGTGCCAGCAGTCAAGCCCTAGCGGGAGTGGAAGAGCAGTACTTC. The full variable domain, with the rest looked up from reference TRBV11-2 and TRBJ2-7, is EAGVAQSPRYKIIEKRQSVAFWCNPISGHATLYWYQQILGQGPKLLIQFQNNGVVDDSQLPKDRFSAERLKGVDSTLKIQPAKLEDSAVYLCASSQALAGVEEQYFGPGTRLTVT.

The rearrangement uses TRBV2 and TRBJ2-3, with D unclear. V gave up 5 bases and J gave up 1 base, with 10 bases separating them. The length of the CDR3 is 14 residues. Per germline, CDR1 SNHLY and CDR2 FYNNEI. The CDR3 bases are TGTGCCAGCAGTAAGGGCCGGGGCACAGATACGCAGTATTTT. Amino acids: CASSKGRGTDTQYF.

This clonotype was picked up many times. The chain joins TRBV4-3 to TRBJ2-7; D uncertain. Trimming took 4 bases from V and 2 from J, leaving 12 bases between them. CDR1 is LGHNA and CDR2 is YSLEER in the germline V gene. The CDR3 has 14 amino acids. Here the CDR3 reads CASSPRYSAYEQYF. CDR3 nucleotide sequence: TGCGCCAGCAGCCCCCGGTACTCCGCCTACGAGCAGTACTTC.

V usage is TRBV29-1 and J usage is TRBJ2-5; D may match TRBD1 or TRBD2 (5 bases each). The CDR3 runs to 13 residues. V was cut by 4 bases and J by 4 bases, with 13 bases left in between. The germline V gene has CDR1 SQVTM and CDR2 ANQGSEA. This CDR3 reads CSVGRQGIETQYF. The CDR3 DNA reads as TGCAGCGTTGGGAGGCAGGGAATAGAGACCCAGTACTTC.

As regards this clonotype: A much more abundant neighbour one base away suggests this may be a read error. This chain connects TRBV20-1 to TRBJ2-7; D unclear. Trimming left V 3 bases short and J 0 bases short, with 15 bases between. The CDR3 sequence is 15 residues long. CDR1 is DFQATT, CDR2 SNEGSKA, per germline (reference sequence). Here the CDR3 DNA reads TGCAGTGCTAGCCCCGCGGACGGAAGCTCCTACGAGCAGTACTTC. Its translation: CSASPADGSSYEQYF.

The genes are TRBV24-1 and TRBJ2-5; 10 bases line up with TRBD2. V gave up 5 bases and J gave up 2 bases; unmatched junction bases: 10. The germline V gene has CDR1 KGHDR and CDR2 SFDVKD. This CDR3 region has 17 residues. The CDR3 protein is CATSGGRTSGEQETQYF. The CDR3 DNA is TGTGCCACCAGTGGGGGTCGGACTAGCGGAGAACAAGAGACCCAGTACTTC.

The table lists this clonotype with many counts. The rearrangement joins TRBV20-1 to TRBJ2-3, with 10 bases identical to TRBD2. J gave up 6 bases and V 3 bases, and 9 bases lay outside the gene matches. This CDR3 contains 15 residues. From germline, CDR1 is DFQATT and CDR2 SNEGSKA (reference sequence). CDR3 residues: CSASLPSGSSDTQYF. In nucleotides, the CDR3 is TGCAGTGCTAGCCTTCCTAGCGGGAGTTCCGATACGCAGTATTTT.

The genes are TRBV7-6 and TRBJ2-3; 7 positions agree with TRBD2. V trimming: 2 bases; J trimming: 1 base; junction bases outside the gene matches: 3. Germline V gene lookup returns CDR1 SGHVS and CDR2 FNYEAQ. This CDR3 has 15 residues. CDR3 coding DNA: TGTGCCAGCAGCTTAAGCGGGGAAGGCACAGATACGCAGTATTTT. Protein sequence: CASSLSGEGTDTQYF. Full variable domain (missing parts from reference TRBV7-6 and TRBJ2-3): GAGVSQSPRYKVTKRGQDVALRCDPISGHVSLYWYRQALGQGPEFLTYFNYEAQQDKSGLPNDRFSAERPEGSISTLTIQRTEQRDSAMYRCASSLSGEGTDTQYFGPGTRLTVL.

J is TRBJ2-1 and V is TRBV7-3; D unclear. The CDR3 length is 15 residues. The germline V and J ends were trimmed by 0 bases and 0 bases, with 6 bases remaining between them. Germline CDR1 is SGHTA and CDR2 is FQGTGA. CDR3 residues: CASSLTKSSYNEQFF. The DNA for the CDR3 is TGTGCCAGCAGCTTAACAAAGAGCTCCTACAATGAGCAGTTCTTC. The full variable domain, rest sourced from reference TRBV7-3 and TRBJ2-1, is GAGVSQTPSNKVTEKGKYVELRCDPISGHTALYWYRQSLGQGPEFLIYFQGTGAADDSGLPNDRFFAVRPEGSVSTLKIQRTERGDSAVYLCASSLTKSSYNEQFFGPGTRLTVL.

The gene calls are TRBV5-1 and TRBJ2-2, with 8 bases fitting TRBD2. V lost 0 bases to trimming and J lost 5 bases; unmatched junction nucleotides: 9. The germline CDR1 and CDR2 sequences are SGHRS and YFSETQ. The CDR3 spans 17 residues. The CDR3 region has the DNA TGCGCCAGCAGCTTGGTGCCAGCGGGAGCAGATACCGGGGAGCTGTTTTTT. Protein: CASSLVPAGADTGELFF. Complete variable domain (other parts from reference TRBV5-1 and TRBJ2-2): KAGVTQTPRYLIKTRGQQVTLSCSPISGHRSVSWYQQTPGQGLQFLFEYFSETQRNKGNFPGRFSGRQFSNSRSEMNVSTLELGDSALYLCASSLVPAGADTGELFFGEGSRLTVL.

The chain employs TRBV20-1 and TRBJ1-2, with TRBD1 matching 7 bases. The germline V gene has CDR1 DFQATT and CDR2 SNEGSKA (reference sequence). The CDR3 totals 11 residues. V lost 1 base, J lost 10 bases, and 3 bases stayed unmatched. As DNA, the CDR3 is TGCAGTGCTAGAGGACAGGGCGTCTACACCTTC. Translating gives CSARGQGVYTF.

J is TRBJ1-4 and V is TRBV3-1; TRBD1 aligns across 7 bases. The CDR3 contains 14 residues. V dropped 8 bases and J dropped 5; count of bases not matched to a gene: 8. Germline CDR1 reads LGHDT; CDR2 reads YNNKEL (reference sequence). For the CDR3, the DNA is TGTGCCAGCGGGCAGGACAGGAGGAATGAAAAACTGTTTTTT. This codes for CASGQDRRNEKLFF.

The chain employs TRBV18 and TRBJ2-1; weak D call: TRBD2 (6 bases). Germline values: CDR1 KGHSH, CDR2 LQKENI. This CDR3 is 16 amino acids long. Trimming shortened V by 3 bases and J by 1 base, and 13 bases separated the two germline ends. The CDR3 DNA follows: TGTGCCAGCTCACCTACGGAGGGTCCGTCCTACAATGAGCAGTTCTTC. It translates to CASSPTEGPSYNEQFF.

This clonotype was counted ten times or more. This rearrangement joins TRBV7-2 to TRBJ2-7; D gene ambiguous. Trimming stripped 5 bases from V and 6 bases from J, with 14 bases between. From germline, CDR1 is SGHTA and CDR2 FQGNSA. The CDR3 totals 13 residues. The CDR3 spells CASSPMTVSEQYF. The DNA of the CDR3 is TGTGCCAGCAGCCCCATGACCGTCTCCGAGCAGTACTTC.

Ten or more counts support this clonotype. The chain recombines TRBV7-9 with TRBJ2-7; TRBD2 matches at 15 bases. The germline V gene encodes CDR1 SEHNR and CDR2 FQNEAQ (reference sequence). The trim removed 1 base at V and 5 bases at J, leaving 12 bases unmatched. The CDR3 extends over 19 amino acids. CDR3 sequence: CASSLGRGGLAGGLDEQYF. CDR3 DNA sequence: TGTGCCAGCAGCTTAGGCCGGGGGGGACTAGCGGGAGGCCTTGACGAGCAGTACTTC. Full variable domain (rest looked up from reference TRBV7-9 and TRBJ2-7): DTGVSQNPRHKITKRGQNVTFRCDPISEHNRLYWYRQTLGQGPEFLTYFQNEAQLEKSRLLSDRFSAERPKGSFSTLEIQRTEQGDSAMYLCASSLGRGGLAGGLDEQYFGPGTRLTVT.

The V call is TRBV29-1, the J call TRBJ1-2; TRBD1 agrees at 8 bases. Trimming took 6 bases from V and 0 from J; bases not matched to a gene: 15. The germline CDR1 and CDR2 sequences are SQVTM and ANQGSEA. The CDR3 is 17 residues long. Written as DNA, the CDR3 is TGCAGCGTCCTGACCACCGGGACAGGAAGCACTAACTATGGCTACACCTTC. Residues: CSVLTTGTGSTNYGYTF.

This rearrangement joins TRBV19 to TRBJ2-7; TRBD1 agrees at 12 bases. The CDR3 is 13 residues long. J lost 2 bases, V lost 8 bases, and 1 base had no gene match. CDR1 is LNHDA, CDR2 SQIVND, per germline (reference sequence). CDR3 DNA sequence: TGTGCCAGTGGGACAGGGGGCCCCTACGAGCAGTACTTC. It is translated as CASGTGGPYEQYF.